This T cell receptor (beta chain) was profiled in a study of cytomegalovirus exposure and HLA in healthy donors. It was with 60 Vbeta and 13 Jbeta primers that the PCR ran. Sequenced by immunoSEQ multiplex PCR; TCRdb stores in-frame clones only, minus some. The sample consists of 150,000 to 200,000 clones, roughly 75% of them appearing once. General study points: HLA alleles were associated with 15,000 to 20,000 TCR beta sequences in a later analysis at 0.05 false discovery rate. Most subjects had HLA-A and HLA-B alleles reportedly predicted accurately by TCR beta sequences. With later analysis, a missense DCLRE1C variant became linked to TCR beta V- and J-gene trimming.

To note about this clone: Its target is unknown.

The clonotype comes from a young woman in good health and CMV-seronegative. The specimen was PBMCs.

CDR3 nucleotide sequence: TGTGCCAGCAGTTTATGGGGACAGGTTCAATCTGAAGCTTTCTTT. Encoded protein: CASSLWGQVQSEAFF. The chain links TRBV28 to TRBJ1-1, with 8 bases fitting TRBD1. With 0 bases clipped from V and 6 bases from J, the junction kept 6 bases outside the gene matches. The length of the CDR3 is 15 residues. Germline V lookup: CDR1 MDHEN, CDR2 SYDVKM.